This is a list of T cell receptor beta chains from one sample in a study of circulating CD8 cells and anti-PD-1 response in melanoma. In TCRdb, the reads were re-called with MiXCR into one record per CDR3 protein. Altogether around 600 distinct CDR3 sequences are present, 6.3% being singletons, with the ten largest covering 14%. Specimen: CD8+ T cells from PBMCs, collected at baseline or after one month of anti-PD-1 therapy (not recorded which). The receptors originated from a human donor with melanoma. The CDR3 runs from the conserved cysteine through the conserved F or W. D genes are given only for firm matches. Clone size is given for some rows only: seen once, a few or many times, or a class if the clone is expanded.

>.|14|TRBV28|large|TRBJ2-3
TGTGCCAGCAGTTTCCTTCAGGGCACAGATACGCAGTATTTT
CASSFLQGTDTQYF
>.|11|TRBV24-1|medium-sized|TRBJ2-7
TGTGCCACCAGTGAAGCCTACGAGCAGTACTTC
CATSEAYEQYF
>.|14|TRBV25-1|large|TRBJ1-3
TGTGCCAGCAGAACGGGGGGGGTCGGAAACACCATATATTTT
CASRTGGVGNTIYF
>.|17|TRBV27|large|TRBJ2-2
TGTGCCAGCAGTTTACGTTTCGGTCAGCCGAACACCGGGGAGCTGTTTTTT
CASSLRFGQPNTGELFF
>.|14|TRBV4-3|large|TRBJ2-5
TGCGCCAGCAGCCAAGATACGGGGCGGGAGACCCAGTACTTC
CASSQDTGRETQYF
>.|12|TRBV4-1|large|TRBJ1-3
TGCGCCAGCAGCCAGGACGGCTCGACCATATATTTT
CASSQDGSTIYF
>.|15|TRBV5-6|.|TRBJ2-5
TGTGCCAGCAGCTTGGCGCGGCAGGGTAAAGAGACCCAGTACTTC
CASSLARQGKETQYF
>TRBD2|17|TRBV20-1|large|TRBJ2-3
TGCAGTGCTAGAGATAGTACTAGCGGGGCGGCAGGAGATACGCAGTATTTT
CSARDSTSGAAGDTQYF
>.|10|TRBV2|.|TRBJ2-7
TGTGCCAGCCGAGGGGGTGGGCAGTACTTC
CASRGGGQYF
>.|16|TRBV7-2|medium-sized|TRBJ2-3
TGTGCCAGCAGCTTAGTAACGGGGATCGACACAGATACGCAGTATTTT
CASSLVTGIDTDTQYF
>TRBD2|14|TRBV7-3|large|TRBJ2-1
TGTGCCAGCAGCTCGCTAGCGGGGCCCCGCGAGCAGTTCTTC
CASSSLAGPREQFF
>TRBD2|16|TRBV4-2|.|TRBJ2-5
TGTGCCAGCAGCCGAGAAGCGGGGGGGGCGTTAGAGACCCAGTACTTC
CASSREAGGALETQYF
>.|13|TRBV14|large|TRBJ2-1
TGTGCCAGCAGCCCGACCCTACGGGGTGAGCAGTTCTTC
CASSPTLRGEQFF
>TRBD1|14|TRBV29-1|large|TRBJ2-1
TGCAGCGGGAGGGCCAGGGGGCCATCCGATGAGCAGTTCTTC
CSGRARGPSDEQFF
>.|14|TRBV9|large|TRBJ2-6
TGTGCCAGCAGCGCTAGTCCCGAGGCCAACGTCCTGACTTTC
CASSASPEANVLTF
>TRBD2|14|TRBV29-1|large|TRBJ2-7
TGCAGCGTCGGACTAGCGGGGGCCTCCTACGAGCAGTACTTC
CSVGLAGASYEQYF
>TRBD2|16|TRBV27|large|TRBJ2-1
TGTGCCAGCAGTCTAGCGGGGGGGCTAAAGGGCAATGAGCAGTTCTTC
CASSLAGGLKGNEQFF